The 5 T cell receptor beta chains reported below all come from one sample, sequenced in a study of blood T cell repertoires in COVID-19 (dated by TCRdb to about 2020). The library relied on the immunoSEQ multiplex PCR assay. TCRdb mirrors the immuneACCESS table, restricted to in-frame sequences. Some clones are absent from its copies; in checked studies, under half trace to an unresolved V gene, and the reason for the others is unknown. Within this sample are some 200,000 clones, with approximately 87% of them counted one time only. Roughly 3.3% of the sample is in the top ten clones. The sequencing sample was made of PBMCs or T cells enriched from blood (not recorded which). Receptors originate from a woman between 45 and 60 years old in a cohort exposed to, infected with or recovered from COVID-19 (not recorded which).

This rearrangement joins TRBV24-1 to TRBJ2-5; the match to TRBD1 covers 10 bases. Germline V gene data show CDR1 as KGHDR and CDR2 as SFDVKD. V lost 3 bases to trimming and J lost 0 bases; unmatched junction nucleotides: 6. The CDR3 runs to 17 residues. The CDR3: CATSDGTGDADQETQYF. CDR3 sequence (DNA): TGTGCCACCAGTGATGGGACAGGGGACGCGGACCAAGAGACCCAGTACTTC.

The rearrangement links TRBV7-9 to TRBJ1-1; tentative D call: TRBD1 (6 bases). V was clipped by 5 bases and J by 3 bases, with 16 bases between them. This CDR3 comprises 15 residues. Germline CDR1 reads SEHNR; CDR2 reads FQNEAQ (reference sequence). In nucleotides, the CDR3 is TGTGCCAGCAGCCCCCACAGGGCGAGGGACACTGAAGCTTTCTTT. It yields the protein CASSPHRARDTEAFF.

As DNA, the CDR3 is TGTGCCAGCCGGGACAGGGGGTCCACTGAAGCTTTCTTT. Protein: CASRDRGSTEAFF. The V call is TRBV5-6, the J call TRBJ1-1, with 11 nucleotides matching TRBD1. CDR3 size: 13 residues. Trimming cost V 7 bases and J 4 bases; bases outside gene matches: 3. CDR1 is SGHDT and CDR2 is YYEEEE in the germline V gene. The full variable domain, in which reference TRBV5-6 and TRBJ1-1 provide the parts outside the CDR3, is DAGVTQSPTHLIKTRGQQVTLRCSPKSGHDTVSWYQQALGQGPQFIFQYYEEEERQRGNFPDRFSGHQFPNYSSELNVNALLLGDSALYLCASRDRGSTEAFFGQGTRLTVV.

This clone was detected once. DNA for the CDR3: TGTGCCAGCAGTTTCCAGGGCGGCTCCTATAATTCACCCCTCCACTTT. Translated: CASSFQGGSYNSPLHF. V is TRBV28 and J is TRBJ1-6; tentatively, D is TRBD1 (5 bases). This CDR3 has 16 residues. Germline loops: CDR1 MDHEN, CDR2 SYDVKM. V was pared by 3 bases and J by 0 bases, with 9 bases between.

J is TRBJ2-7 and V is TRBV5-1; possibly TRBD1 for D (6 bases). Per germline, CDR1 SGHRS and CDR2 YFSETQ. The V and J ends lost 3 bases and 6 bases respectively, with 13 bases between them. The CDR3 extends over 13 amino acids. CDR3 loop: CASSYITGTEQYF. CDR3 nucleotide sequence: TGCGCCAGCAGCTACATTACAGGGACCGAGCAGTACTTC.